Listed below are T cell receptor beta chains from one sample, sequenced in a study of CD8 T cells in Susac syndrome. From the immunoSEQ multiplex PCR reads, TCRdb called clonotypes with MiXCR, one entry per CDR3 protein. The table lists hundreds of thousands of distinct CDR3 sequences, roughly 94% of them singletons. Sample: CD4+ T cells from PBMCs. The source of these receptors is a human donor with multiple sclerosis. CDR3s include the opening cysteine and the closing phenylalanine or tryptophan. The D gene is left open where the match is weak. Clone size is shown for a subset of rows, as once, few, many or a class of expanded clone.

v_gene	j_gene	abundance	d_gene	CDR3nt	CDR3aa
TRBV2	TRBJ2-7	few	NA	TGTGCCAGCAGTGCGGTTCGAGGGGACCCAAACGCCTACGAGCAGTACTTC	CASSAVRGDPNAYEQYF
TRBV3-1	TRBJ2-1	once	NA	TGTGCCAGCAGCCAGTACTCGAGGGGCGAAGGTGAGCAGTTCTTC	CASSQYSRGEGEQFF
TRBV15	TRBJ2-5	NA	TRBD2	TGTGCCACCAGCAGAGATAACGGACTAGCGGGGATTCAAGAGACCCAGTACTTC	CATSRDNGLAGIQETQYF
TRBV2	TRBJ2-3	NA	NA	TGTGCCAGCAGTGAAACAGGGACTGGTACGCAGTATTTT	CASSETGTGTQYF
TRBV12-3/TRBV12-4	TRBJ2-5	NA	TRBD1	TGTGCCAGCAGTTTTCGACAGGGTCAAGAGACCCAGTACTTC	CASSFRQGQETQYF
TRBV30	TRBJ1-5	NA	NA	TGTGCCTGGAGATCGGGCGGAAATCAGCCCCAGCATTTT	CAWRSGGNQPQHF
TRBV30	TRBJ1-1	NA	NA	TGTGCCTGGAGTGAGGGGCGGAACACTGAAGCTTTCTTT	CAWSEGRNTEAFF
TRBV18	TRBJ2-5	NA	NA	TGTGCCAGCTCACCATCCAGGGACGCGACCCAGTACTTC	CASSPSRDATQYF
TRBV2	TRBJ2-5	NA	NA	TGTGCCAGCGAACAGCAAGAGACCCAGTACTTC	CASEQQETQYF
TRBV5-1	TRBJ2-3	NA	NA	TGCGCCAGCAGCTACTCCCGGGACACATCTAGCACAGATACGCAGTATTTT	CASSYSRDTSSTDTQYF
TRBV24-1	TRBJ2-1	NA	TRBD2	TGTGCCACCAGTGATGGGGCTCCCGGCGGGGGAGGGAATGAGCAGTTCTTC	CATSDGAPGGGGNEQFF
TRBV3-1	TRBJ2-1	NA	TRBD2	TGTGCCAGCAGCCACATAGCGGGGGCCCTGAATGAGCAGTTCTTC	CASSHIAGALNEQFF
TRBV20-1	TRBJ2-3	NA	TRBD1	TGCAGTGCCACACTGGGACAGGGGGCTACAGATACGCAGTATTTT	CSATLGQGATDTQYF
TRBV5-1	TRBJ2-7	NA	NA	TGCGCCAGCAGCCCGGACCGGGGCTACGAGCAGTACTTC	CASSPDRGYEQYF
TRBV12-5	TRBJ2-3	NA	TRBD1	TGTGCTAGTGGTCTGGGACAGGGGGTCGCTAGCACAGATACGCAGTATTTT	CASGLGQGVASTDTQYF
TRBV7-9	TRBJ1-5	NA	TRBD1	TGTGCCAGCAGCACGGACAGGGATGGGCAGCCCCAGCATTTT	CASSTDRDGQPQHF
TRBV9	TRBJ1-6	NA	NA	TGTGCCAGCAGCGCCCAGGGTTCTTCACCCCTCCACTTT	CASSAQGSSPLHF
TRBV30	TRBJ2-4	NA	TRBD2	TGTGCCTGGAGAATGCCTAGCGGGGGCTTAGGGGACATTCAGTACTTC	CAWRMPSGGLGDIQYF
TRBV18	TRBJ1-1	once	NA	TGTGCCAGCTCACCACGCCCGTCAGAGGGCGTCCTGAACACTGAAGCTTTCTTT	CASSPRPSEGVLNTEAFF
TRBV3-1	TRBJ1-1	NA	TRBD1	TGTGCCAGCAGCCTCCGGGACAGCAACACTGAAGCTTTCTTT	CASSLRDSNTEAFF
TRBV27	TRBJ1-5	NA	TRBD1	TGTGCCAGCAGGACACAGGGGAATCAGCCCCAGCATTTT	CASRTQGNQPQHF
TRBV30	TRBJ1-6	NA	NA	TGTGCCTGGACCCTTAGGGGGGATTCACCCCTCCACTTT	CAWTLRGDSPLHF
TRBV4-1	TRBJ1-5	once	NA	TGCGCCAGCAGCCATCTGGGAGGGACCAATCAGCCCCAGCATTTT	CASSHLGGTNQPQHF
TRBV14	TRBJ1-1	NA	TRBD1	TGTGCCAGCAGCCTTGGTCAGGGGGCAGGGACTGAAGCTTTCTTT	CASSLGQGAGTEAFF
TRBV29-1	TRBJ1-5	NA	NA	TGCAGCGTGGCGTGGGGTCGGTCTCAGCCCCAGCATTTT	CSVAWGRSQPQHF
TRBV20-1	TRBJ2-3	once	NA	TGCAGTGCTAGGGCCTCGGCAGATACGCAGTATTTT	CSARASADTQYF
TRBV12-3/TRBV12-4	TRBJ2-3	few	NA	TGTGCCAGCAGTTTGATTGCTAGCACAGATACGCAGTATTTT	CASSLIASTDTQYF
TRBV20-1	TRBJ1-5	once	NA	TGCAGTGCTGGGGGAGGGGCTGGCAATCAGCCCCAGCATTTT	CSAGGGAGNQPQHF
TRBV28	TRBJ2-3	NA	TRBD2	TGTGCCAGCAGTGCTAGCGGGGCCGCAGATACGCAGTATTTT	CASSASGAADTQYF
TRBV5-1	TRBJ2-1	NA	NA	TGCGCCAGCAGCACCTTGGGGTTCCCAGGGGATGAGCAGTTCTTC	CASSTLGFPGDEQFF
TRBV29-1	TRBJ1-1	NA	NA	TGCAGCGTTGAAGATCCTGGGAACACTGAAGCTTTCTTT	CSVEDPGNTEAFF
TRBV29-1	TRBJ2-1	NA	TRBD1	TGCAGCGCAGGACAGGGAGCCCTTAATGAGCAGTTCTTC	CSAGQGALNEQFF
TRBV3-1	TRBJ1-5	NA	NA	TGTGCCAGCAGCCAACTAACAGGGAATCAGCCCCAGCATTTT	CASSQLTGNQPQHF
TRBV12-3/TRBV12-4	TRBJ1-6	NA	NA	TGTGCCAGCAGTTTATACAGGGTCCACTCACCCCTCCACTTT	CASSLYRVHSPLHF
TRBV9	TRBJ1-2	NA	NA	TGTGCCAGTCGCCCCGAAGACGGATTCTATGGCTACACCTTC	CASRPEDGFYGYTF
TRBV7-9	TRBJ2-1	NA	NA	TGTGCCAGCAGCTTAGATCGTCAGGGGAATGAGCAGTTCTTC	CASSLDRQGNEQFF
TRBV3-1	TRBJ1-6	NA	NA	TGTGCCAGCAGCCCATTGGACAGACGGGAGAATTCACCCCTCCACTTT	CASSPLDRRENSPLHF
TRBV9	TRBJ1-4	NA	NA	TGTGCCAGCAGCGCCACCCCCTCCGGAGTAAGGGAAAAACTGTTTTTT	CASSATPSGVREKLFF
TRBV9	TRBJ2-3	NA	TRBD1	TGTGCCAGCAGCGAGACAGGGGGAGTAGGAGATACGCAGTATTTT	CASSETGGVGDTQYF
TRBV12-5	TRBJ2-2	NA	TRBD1	TGTGCTAGTGGTTTGGTTGGGACAGCGAACACCGGGGAGCTGTTTTTT	CASGLVGTANTGELFF
TRBV19	TRBJ2-3	NA	NA	TGTGCCACCTCCGTGGGGGGCCTCACAGATACGCAGTATTTT	CATSVGGLTDTQYF